A selection of T cell receptor beta chains follows, all from one sample in a study of blood T cells in healthy people across ages. TCRdb passed the 5' RACE reads through MiXCR, listing each CDR3 protein once. The profile shows approximately 1,000,000 distinct CDR3 sequences, under 45% of them singletons. What was sequenced was blood. These receptors were obtained from a woman aged 60-75 years in good health. Both conserved end residues are part of each CDR3. The order of the fields is J gene, V gene, clone size, D gene, CDR3 protein, CDR3 DNA. D genes are given only for firm matches. Clone size is not always given. Where it is, it says once, few, many or a class for expanded clones.

TRBJ2-5	TRBV20-1	.	TRBD2	CSARDDGRLAGAETQYF	TGCAGTGCTAGAGATGATGGTAGGCTAGCGGGAGCAGAGACCCAGTACTTC
TRBJ1-5	TRBV7-8	.	.	CASSRTRDQPQHF	TGTGCCAGCAGCCGGACTAGGGATCAGCCCCAGCATTTT
TRBJ2-3	TRBV29-1	.	.	CSVEMAEVDFGTQYF	TGCAGCGTTGAAATGGCAGAGGTTGATTTTGGTACGCAGTATTTT
TRBJ2-1	TRBV27	once	.	CASSFSQSYNEQFF	TGTGCCAGCAGTTTTAGTCAATCCTACAATGAGCAGTTCTTC
TRBJ2-4	TRBV6-6	.	TRBD1	CASSPRFDRGKNIRYF	TGTGCCAGCAGTCCCAGATTCGACAGGGGGAAAAACATTCGGTACTTC
TRBJ1-1	TRBV12-3/TRBV12-4	few	.	CASSRRNTEAFF	TGTGCCAGCAGCCGGAGAAACACTGAAGCTTTCTTT
TRBJ2-1	TRBV29-1	few	.	CSARQSSNEQFF	TGCAGCGCTCGACAGAGTAGCAATGAGCAGTTCTTC
TRBJ2-2	TRBV6-1	.	TRBD2	CASSDLGLAGKDGELFF	TGTGCCAGCAGTGATCTGGGACTAGCGGGAAAGGACGGGGAGCTGTTTTTT
TRBJ2-7	TRBV3-1	.	TRBD2	CASSQDSGRLNEQYF	TGTGCCAGCAGCCAAGACTCCGGGAGGCTGAACGAGCAGTACTTC
TRBJ1-5	TRBV20-1	.	.	CSASPRRYWGDQPQHF	TGCAGTGCTAGTCCCCGCCGGTATTGGGGGGATCAGCCCCAGCATTTT
TRBJ2-1	TRBV5-4	once	.	CASSLGTGEGAYNEQFF	TGTGCCAGCAGCTTGGGGACCGGGGAAGGAGCCTACAATGAGCAGTTCTTC
TRBJ2-3	TRBV10-3	.	TRBD2	CAISDLLAGGSSTDTQYF	TGTGCCATCAGTGATCTTCTAGCGGGAGGGTCAAGCACAGATACGCAGTATTTT
TRBJ2-3	TRBV7-3	.	.	CASSPGWAPTDTQYF	TGTGCCAGCAGTCCAGGTTGGGCTCCGACAGATACGCAGTATTTT
TRBJ2-7	TRBV10-3	.	.	CAIRDPQGRGDEQYF	TGTGCCATCAGGGACCCCCAAGGGAGAGGAGACGAGCAGTACTTC
TRBJ1-2	TRBV29-1	.	TRBD1	CSVTTGQGRGGYTF	TGCAGCGTTACCACGGGACAGGGGAGGGGTGGCTACACCTTC
TRBJ1-6	TRBV6-5	.	TRBD1	CASRGVGQSNSPLHF	TGTGCCAGCAGGGGTGTGGGACAGAGTAATTCACCCCTCCACTTT
TRBJ2-5	TRBV28	.	TRBD1	CASSPGQGVGTQYF	TGTGCCAGCAGTCCAGGACAGGGCGTCGGGACCCAGTACTTC
TRBJ1-2	TRBV20-1	once	.	CSASPASVDHGYTF	TGCAGTGCTAGCCCCGCGTCGGTGGATCATGGCTACACCTTC
TRBJ2-1	TRBV7-2	.	.	CASSPSGTCNEQFF	TGTGCCAGCAGCCCCAGCGGAACCTGCAATGAGCAGTTCTTC
TRBJ2-7	TRBV18	.	.	CASSSTEGTEQYF	TGTGCCAGCTCATCGACGGAGGGGACCGAGCAGTACTTC
TRBJ2-3	TRBV28	.	TRBD2	CASSSPTSGRATDTQYF	TGTGCCAGCAGTTCCCCGACTAGCGGGAGGGCCACTGATACGCAGTATTTT
TRBJ1-2	TRBV12-3/TRBV12-4	.	.	CASSLLLFGEVLGYGYTF	TGTGCCAGCAGTTTATTATTGTTTGGGGAGGTATTGGGCTATGGCTACACCTTC
TRBJ1-2	TRBV10-1	.	.	CASKSDHYGYTF	TGCGCCAGCAAGTCGGATCACTATGGCTACACCTTC
TRBJ2-7	TRBV20-1	.	TRBD2	CSASISGYSYEQYF	TGCAGTGCTAGTATTAGCGGGTATTCCTACGAGCAGTACTTC
TRBJ2-5	TRBV7-2	.	TRBD2	CASSWRPAGGRNEQYF	TGTGCCAGCAGCTGGCGGCCAGCGGGAGGGCGAAATGAGCAGTACTTC
TRBJ2-7	TRBV20-1	few	.	CSARVGRYEQYF	TGCAGTGCTAGAGTTGGGCGCTACGAGCAGTACTTC
TRBJ2-5	TRBV6-1	.	.	CASRGLLQETQYF	TGTGCCAGCAGGGGGCTTTTACAAGAGACCCAGTACTTC
TRBJ1-6	TRBV2	few	.	CASGGPSGSPLHF	TGTGCCAGCGGGGGGCCGAGTGGTTCACCTCTCCACTTT
TRBJ2-7	TRBV11-1	.	TRBD1	CASSLGTAETYEQYF	TGTGCCAGCAGCCTCGGGACAGCCGAAACTTACGAGCAGTACTTC
TRBJ2-7	TRBV12-3/TRBV12-4	.	.	CASSSTGSSYNEQYF	TGTGCCAGCAGCTCGACAGGCAGCTCCTACAATGAGCAGTACTTC
TRBJ2-1	TRBV9	many	TRBD2	CASSTSGSYNEQFF	TGTGCCAGCAGCACTAGCGGGTCCTACAATGAGCAGTTCTTC
TRBJ2-1	TRBV7-9	few	TRBD2	CASSPTSGRTSYNEQFF	TGTGCCAGCAGCCCGACTAGCGGGAGGACTTCCTACAATGAGCAGTTCTTC
TRBJ1-1	TRBV10-3	few	.	CAISESTDQLNTEAFF	TGTGCCATCAGTGAGTCGACAGATCAACTGAACACTGAAGCTTTCTTT
TRBJ1-5	TRBV20-1	.	.	CSASRGGLNQPQHF	TGCAGTGCTAGTCGGGGAGGTCTCAATCAGCCCCAGCATTTT
TRBJ1-5	TRBV27	.	.	CASKGKETQPQHF	TGTGCCAGCAAGGGGAAGGAGACCCAGCCCCAGCATTTT
TRBJ1-4	TRBV21-1	.	.	CASSNTGQAEKLFF	TGTGCCAGCAGCAACACCGGACAGGCTGAAAAACTGTTTTTT
TRBJ2-5	TRBV28	.	TRBD2	CASSLLREEGTQYF	TGTGCCAGCAGTTTATTGCGGGAGGAAGGGACCCAGTACTTC
TRBJ2-1	TRBV29-1	few	TRBD2	CSAGGWGSYNEQFF	TGCAGCGCCGGGGGGTGGGGGTCCTACAATGAGCAGTTCTTC
TRBJ2-1	TRBV7-9	.	.	CASRSGTDYNEQFF	TGTGCCAGCAGATCCGGGACTGACTACAATGAGCAGTTCTTC
TRBJ2-2	TRBV29-1	.	.	CSVGGTTGELFF	TGCAGCGTTGGGGGGACAACCGGGGAGCTGTTTTTT
TRBJ2-1	TRBV12-3/TRBV12-4	few	TRBD2	CASSLSALAGVSEQFF	TGTGCCAGCAGTTTAAGTGCCCTAGCGGGAGTGTCTGAGCAGTTCTTC
TRBJ2-7	TRBV4-1	.	.	CASSQGDSSGEQYF	TGCGCCAGCAGCCAAGGGGATAGCTCGGGCGAGCAGTACTTC
TRBJ1-2	TRBV27	many	TRBD1	CASSAGQGYGYTF	TGTGCCAGCAGTGCCGGACAGGGGTATGGCTACACCTTC
TRBJ2-5	TRBV12-3/TRBV12-4	many	.	CASQSRETQYF	TGTGCCAGCCAGAGTAGGGAGACCCAGTACTTC
TRBJ2-7	TRBV27	few	.	CASSLGKTASYEQYF	TGTGCCAGCAGTTTAGGGAAGACAGCCTCCTACGAGCAGTACTTC
TRBJ2-7	TRBV6-1	many	.	CASQLALNYEQYF	TGTGCCAGCCAGCTAGCGCTCAACTACGAGCAGTACTTC
TRBJ2-1	TRBV20-1	.	TRBD2	CSALTTSGGRPNEQFF	TGCAGTGCTCTTACAACTAGCGGGGGCCGACCCAATGAGCAGTTCTTC
TRBJ1-2	TRBV10-3	.	.	CATRDISTYGYTF	TGTGCCACGAGAGACATCTCCACCTATGGCTACACCTTC
TRBJ1-1	TRBV10-3	.	TRBD1	CAISESPGQGGGEAFF	TGTGCCATCAGTGAGTCCCCCGGACAGGGAGGAGGTGAAGCTTTCTTT
TRBJ2-3	TRBV29-1	.	TRBD1	CSVDRDRGADTQYF	TGCAGCGTTGACCGGGACAGGGGTGCAGATACGCAGTATTTT
TRBJ2-7	TRBV6-1	few	.	CASSEAPAAEYEQYF	TGTGCCAGCAGTGAAGCACCAGCAGCTGAGTACGAGCAGTACTTC
TRBJ2-7	TRBV28	many	TRBD2	CASSSLAGGPHEQYF	TGTGCCAGCAGTTCCTTAGCGGGAGGGCCCCACGAGCAGTACTTC
TRBJ2-1	TRBV4-3	few	.	CASSQMEGGLNEQFF	TGCGCCAGCAGCCAGATGGAGGGCGGGCTCAATGAGCAGTTCTTC
TRBJ2-5	TRBV11-2	.	TRBD2	CASSSGRSYQETQYF	TGTGCCAGCAGTAGCGGGAGGTCGTACCAAGAGACCCAGTACTTC
TRBJ1-1	TRBV9	.	.	CASSVETGAGTEAFF	TGTGCCAGCAGCGTAGAGACAGGCGCCGGCACTGAAGCTTTCTTT
TRBJ2-5	TRBV7-2	.	.	CASSLLGLSVGETQYF	TGTGCCAGCAGCCTGCTGGGGCTATCAGTAGGGGAGACCCAGTACTTC
TRBJ2-5	TRBV20-1	.	.	CSARDGSQYF	TGCAGTGCTAGAGACGGGTCCCAGTACTTC
TRBJ1-6	TRBV2	.	.	CASSGEGSNSPLHF	TGTGCCAGCAGTGGCGAGGGGTCGAATTCACCCCTCCACTTT
TRBJ2-1	TRBV7-9	.	.	CASTHSGYNEQFF	TGTGCCAGCACCCACAGCGGCTACAATGAGCAGTTCTTC